This T cell receptor beta chain was obtained from a study of control samples from healthy donors and cancer patients. Trimming removed 1 base at V and 5 bases at J, with 9 bases between. Germline loops: CDR1 SGHRS, CDR2 YFSETQ. The CDR3 is 14 amino acids. This table comes from immunoSEQ multiplex PCR, and its TCRdb copy is limited to in-frame clones, with some not included. The sample holds 65,000 to 100,000 clones, around 87% seen once. The TCR sequence derives from a man aged 50 to 59 in good health. Sample: blood. The rearrangement uses TRBV5-1 and TRBJ2-2; D might be TRBD1 or TRBD2, each matching 5 bases. Here the CDR3 DNA reads TGCGCCAGCAGCTTGCCCAGGGAGACCGGGGAGCTGTTTTTT. It yields the protein CASSLPRETGELFF.